The clone carrying this T cell receptor beta chain turned up a few times. The target antigen is unknown. These data originate in a study of blood T cells in healthy people across ages. General study findings and limits: Whereas aged donors had fewer naive CD4+ cells, long-lived donors had more of them and higher diversity.

For the second PCR, which ran for about 6 to 11 cycles, a sample-barcoded 5' primer and a J-beta primer mix were used. Tags on each cDNA molecule came from a template-switch adaptor with 12 random nucleotides. One entry per CDR3 protein results from TCRdb running MiXCR on the 5' RACE reads. The data hold 1.5 million to 2 million distinct CDR3 sequences, with 28% observed a single time. Every donor gave approximately 10 milliliters of peripheral blood. This CDR3 spans 16 amino acids. The V gene's germline CDR1 is SNHLY and CDR2 FYNNEI. Trimming took off 3 bases at V and 2 bases at J, with 15 bases between the two ends.

This TCR derives from a woman aged 30 to 39 in good health. Sequences were obtained from blood. The chain combines TRBV2 with TRBJ2-3; the D call may be TRBD1 or TRBD2 (5 bases each). As DNA, the CDR3 is TGTGCCAGCAGTGAGAGGGACGGAAAATACACAGATACGCAGTATTTT. Encoded protein: CASSERDGKYTDTQYF.